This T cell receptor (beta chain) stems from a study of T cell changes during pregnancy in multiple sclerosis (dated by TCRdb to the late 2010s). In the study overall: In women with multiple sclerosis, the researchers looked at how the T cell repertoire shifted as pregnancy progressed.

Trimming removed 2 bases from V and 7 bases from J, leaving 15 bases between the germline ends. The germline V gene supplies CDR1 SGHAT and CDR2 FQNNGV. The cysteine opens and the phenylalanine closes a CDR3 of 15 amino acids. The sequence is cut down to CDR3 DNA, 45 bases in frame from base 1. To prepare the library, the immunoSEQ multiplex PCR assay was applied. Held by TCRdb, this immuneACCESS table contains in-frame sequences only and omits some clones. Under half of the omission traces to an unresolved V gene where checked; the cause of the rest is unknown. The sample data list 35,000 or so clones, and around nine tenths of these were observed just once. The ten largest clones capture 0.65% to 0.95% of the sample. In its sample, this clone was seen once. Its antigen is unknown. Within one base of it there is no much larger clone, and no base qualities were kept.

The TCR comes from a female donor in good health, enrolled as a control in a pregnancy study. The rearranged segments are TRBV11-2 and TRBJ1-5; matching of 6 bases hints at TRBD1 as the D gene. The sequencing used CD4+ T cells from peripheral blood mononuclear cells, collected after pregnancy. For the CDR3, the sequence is CASSLQQGVGQPQHF. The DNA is TGTGCCAGCAGCTTACAACAGGGCGTAGGGCAGCCCCAGCATTTT.